A single sample gave rise to the 8 T cell receptor beta chains below, sequenced in a study of blood T cell repertoires in COVID-19. Libraries were prepared by immunoSEQ multiplex PCR; TCRdb keeps only in-frame clonotypes and omits some of them. The sample records 150,000 to 200,000 clones, 87% being singletons. The sequencing input was peripheral blood. The receptor source for this set is a woman aged 18-29 years who had recovered from COVID-19.

This CDR3 is CATSRDGRGGYSDIQYF. DNA for the CDR3: TGTGCCACCAGCAGAGATGGGCGGGGGGGTTACTCGGACATTCAGTACTTC. V usage is TRBV15 and J usage is TRBJ2-4; 9 bases fit TRBD2. The CDR3 is 17 amino acids. The ends lost 0 bases at V and 8 bases at J; junction bases unmatched: 11. Germline CDR1 reads LNHNV; CDR2 reads YYDKDF (reference sequence).

This chain links TRBV19 with TRBJ1-1; maybe TRBD1 (5 bases). Germline CDR1 LNHDA, CDR2 SQIVND (reference sequence). The CDR3 contains 16 residues. V lost 6 bases, J lost 0 bases, and 17 bases lay in between. The CDR3 nucleotides read TGTGCCAGTAGCGCAGGGCGCTACCCCATGAACACTGAAGCTTTCTTT. Translation gives CASSAGRYPMNTEAFF.

This rearrangement joins TRBV7-3 to TRBJ2-3; 8 bases are shared with TRBD2. The V gene end was trimmed by 1 base and the J gene end by 6 bases; junction bases not matched to a gene: 3. Germline V lookup: CDR1 SGHTA, CDR2 FQGTGA. The CDR3 is 14 residues long. The CDR3 DNA reads TGTGCCAGCAGCTTAATGGGACTAGGGGATACGCAGTATTTT. It codes for CASSLMGLGDTQYF.

V and J are TRBV7-2 and TRBJ2-7, with 7 positions matching TRBD1. J lost 0 bases, V lost 3 bases, and 2 bases had no gene match. Germline-derived CDR1 and CDR2 are SGHTA and FQGNSA. The CDR3 runs 14 residues. The CDR3 here is CASSFDRVSYEQYF. The CDR3, as DNA: TGTGCCAGCAGCTTTGACAGGGTCTCCTACGAGCAGTACTTC. The entire variable domain, with the rest obtained from reference TRBV7-2 and TRBJ2-7, is as follows: GAGVSQSPSNKVTEKGKDVELRCDPISGHTALYWYRQSLGQGLEFLIYFQGNSAPDKSGLPSDRFSAERTGGSVSTLTIQRTQQEDSAVYLCASSFDRVSYEQYFGPGTRLTVT.

V is TRBV6-2 or TRBV6-3 and J is TRBJ2-1, with 11 positions matching TRBD2. This CDR3 contains 16 residues. Per germline, CDR1 MNHEY and CDR2 SVGEGT. Trimming took 6 bases from V and 8 from J; bases not matched to a gene: 12. CDR3 nucleotide sequence: TGTGCCAGCAGACCTATAGCGGGAGGGAATGGCGATGAGCAGTTCTTC. Protein: CASRPIAGGNGDEQFF.

The chain employs TRBV5-1 and TRBJ2-7, with 10 nucleotides matching TRBD1. The CDR3 is 17 residues long. V lost 4 bases and J lost 4; bases outside the gene matches: 14. Looked up from germline, CDR1 is SGHRS and CDR2 is YFSETQ. CDR3: CASSLTPPTGGDYEQYF. DNA for the CDR3: TGCGCCAGCAGCCTGACCCCCCCGACAGGGGGCGATTACGAGCAGTACTTC.

This clone was recorded a few times. V is TRBV25-1 and J is TRBJ2-1; TRBD1 matches at 7 bases. CDR3 length equals 15 residues. After removal of 4 bases from V and 13 bases from J, the junction contained 16 bases not matched to a gene. CDR1 and CDR2 (germline): MGHDK, SYGVNS. CDR3 region: CASSATGQLSLPQFF. The CDR3 DNA reads TGTGCCAGCAGTGCAACGGGACAGCTGAGCTTGCCCCAGTTCTTC.

The chain carries TRBV5-1 and TRBJ1-3, with D tentatively TRBD1 (6 bases). CDR3 length equals 16 residues. V lost 4 bases and J lost 1, with 15 bases in between. The germline CDR1 and CDR2 sequences are SGHRS and YFSETQ. The DNA for the CDR3 is TGCGCCAGCAGCGAAGGGGGAAGAACTTCTGGAAACACCATATATTTT. Its translation: CASSEGGRTSGNTIYF. Drawing the rest from reference TRBV5-1 and TRBJ1-3, the complete variable domain is KAGVTQTPRYLIKTRGQQVTLSCSPISGHRSVSWYQQTPGQGLQFLFEYFSETQRNKGNFPGRFSGRQFSNSRSEMNVSTLELGDSALYLCASSEGGRTSGNTIYFGEGSWLTVV.